In its sample, the clone carrying this T cell receptor (beta chain) was seen a few times. As yet, its antigen is unknown. This specimen comes from a study of early T cells in non-severe SARS-CoV-2 infection. TCRdb itself ran the 5' RACE reads through MiXCR, one entry per CDR3 protein. This sample has about 66,000 distinct CDR3 sequences, with around 20% found just once. Study-wide points: VDJdb matches were skewed toward anti-spike CD8 T cell responses.

There are 12 residues in the CDR3. From germline, CDR1 is DFQATT and CDR2 SNEGSKA (reference sequence). V dropped 0 bases and J dropped 5 bases, with 7 bases sitting between them. This chain uses TRBV20-1 with TRBJ1-2, with unresolved D. This receptor was obtained from an adult who was a healthcare worker with PCR-confirmed SARS-CoV-2 infection or an uninfected control (not recorded which). The sample in question was whole blood, obtained at baseline. The CDR3 here is CSAREEGYGYTF. CDR3 DNA sequence: TGCAGTGCTAGAGAGGAGGGATATGGCTACACCTTC.